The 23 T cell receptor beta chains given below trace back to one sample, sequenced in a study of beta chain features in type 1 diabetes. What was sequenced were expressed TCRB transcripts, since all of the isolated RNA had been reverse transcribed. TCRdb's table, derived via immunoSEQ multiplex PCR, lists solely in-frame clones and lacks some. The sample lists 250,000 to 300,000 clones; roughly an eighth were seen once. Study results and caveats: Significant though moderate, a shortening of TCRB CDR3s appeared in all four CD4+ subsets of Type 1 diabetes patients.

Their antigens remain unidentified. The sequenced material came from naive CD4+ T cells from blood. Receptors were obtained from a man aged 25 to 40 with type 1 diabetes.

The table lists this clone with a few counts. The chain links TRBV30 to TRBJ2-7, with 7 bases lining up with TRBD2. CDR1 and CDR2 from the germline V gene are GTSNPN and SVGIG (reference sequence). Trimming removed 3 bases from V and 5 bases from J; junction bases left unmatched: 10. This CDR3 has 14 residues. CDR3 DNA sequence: TGTGCCTGGAGCCTAGGCGGGAGTAGCAACGAGCAGTACTTC. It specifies CAWSLGGSSNEQYF.

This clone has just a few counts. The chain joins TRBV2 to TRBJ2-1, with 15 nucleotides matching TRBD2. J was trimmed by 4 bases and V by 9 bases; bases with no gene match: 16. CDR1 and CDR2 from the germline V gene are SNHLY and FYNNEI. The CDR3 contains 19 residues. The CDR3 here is CASSLSGTSGRRGYNEQFF. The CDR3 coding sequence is TGTGCCAGTTCCCTATCCGGGACTAGCGGGAGGCGGGGTTACAATGAGCAGTTCTTC.

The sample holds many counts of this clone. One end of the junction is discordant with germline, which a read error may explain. Written as DNA, the CDR3 is TGTGCCTGGAGTGTACTAGCGGGAGGGCCGACGGACTTC. Residues: CAWSVLAGGPTDF. The chain links TRBV30 to TRBJ2-5; TRBD2 agrees at 13 bases. The CDR3 covers 13 residues. The germline CDR1 and CDR2 sequences are GTSNPN and SVGIG (reference sequence).

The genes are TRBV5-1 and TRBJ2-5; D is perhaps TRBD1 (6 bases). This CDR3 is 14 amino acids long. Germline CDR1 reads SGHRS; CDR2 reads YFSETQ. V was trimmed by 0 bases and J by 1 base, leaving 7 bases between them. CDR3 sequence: CASSLGTAQETQYF. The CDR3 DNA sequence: TGCGCCAGCAGCTTGGGGACAGCCCAAGAGACCCAGTACTTC.

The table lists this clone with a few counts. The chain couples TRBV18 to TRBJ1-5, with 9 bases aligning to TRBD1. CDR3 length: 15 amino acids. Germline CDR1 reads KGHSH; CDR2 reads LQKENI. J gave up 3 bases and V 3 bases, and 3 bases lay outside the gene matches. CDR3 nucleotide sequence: TGTGCCAGCTCACCGTGGACAGGGGTCAATCAGCCCCAGCATTTT. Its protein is CASSPWTGVNQPQHF. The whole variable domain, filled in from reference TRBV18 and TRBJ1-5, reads NAGVMQNPRHLVRRRGQEARLRCSPMKGHSHVYWYRQLPEEGLKFMVYLQKENIIDESGMPKERFSAEFPKEGPSILRIQQVVRGDSAAYFCASSPWTGVNQPQHFGDGTRLSIL.

The CDR3 DNA reads as TGTGCCAGCAGCTTAGTCCCAGCGGGATCTCGTAGTGTCCACAATGAGCAGTTCTTC. Translating gives CASSLVPAGSRSVHNEQFF. The chain employs TRBV11-2 and TRBJ2-1; TRBD2 matches 7 bases. The CDR3 is 19 amino acids. Germline V lookup: CDR1 SGHAT, CDR2 FQNNGV. Trimming at V came to 1 base and at J to 5 bases, leaving 17 bases not matched to a gene.

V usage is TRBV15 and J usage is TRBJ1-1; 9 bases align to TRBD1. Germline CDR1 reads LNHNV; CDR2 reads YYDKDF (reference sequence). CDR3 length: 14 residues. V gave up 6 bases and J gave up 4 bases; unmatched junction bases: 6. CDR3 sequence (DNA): TGTGCCACCAGGGAACAGGGGGCAGGCACTGAAGCTTTCTTT. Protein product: CATREQGAGTEAFF. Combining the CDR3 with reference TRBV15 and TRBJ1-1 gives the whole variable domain DAMVIQNPRYQVTQFGKPVTLSCSQTLNHNVMYWYQQKSSQAPKLLFHYYDKDFNNEADTPDNFQSRRPNTSFCFLDIRSPGLGDTAMYLCATREQGAGTEAFFGQGTRLTVV.

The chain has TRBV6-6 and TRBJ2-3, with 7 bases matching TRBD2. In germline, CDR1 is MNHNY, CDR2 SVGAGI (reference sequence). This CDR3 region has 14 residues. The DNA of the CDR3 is TGTGCGGGAAAGAGGGAGGGCAGAACAGATACGCAGTATTTT. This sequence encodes CAGKREGRTDTQYF.

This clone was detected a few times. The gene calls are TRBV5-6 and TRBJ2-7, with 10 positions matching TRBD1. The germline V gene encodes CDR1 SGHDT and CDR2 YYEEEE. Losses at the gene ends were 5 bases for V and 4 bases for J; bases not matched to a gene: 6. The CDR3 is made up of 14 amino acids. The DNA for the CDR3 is TGTGCCAGCAGATTCCGGGACAGGGGATACGAGCAGTACTTC. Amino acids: CASRFRDRGYEQYF.

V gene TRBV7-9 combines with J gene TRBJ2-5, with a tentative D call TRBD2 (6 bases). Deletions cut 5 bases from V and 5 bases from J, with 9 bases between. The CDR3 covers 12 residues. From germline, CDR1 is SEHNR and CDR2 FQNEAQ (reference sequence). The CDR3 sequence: CASSRGTETQYF. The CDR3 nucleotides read TGTGCCAGCAGCCGGGGGACCGAGACCCAGTACTTC. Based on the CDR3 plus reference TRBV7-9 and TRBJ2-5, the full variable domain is DTGVSQNPRHKITKRGQNVTFRCDPISEHNRLYWYRQTLGQGPEFLTYFQNEAQLEKSRLLSDRFSAERPKGSFSTLEIQRTEQGDSAMYLCASSRGTETQYFGPGTRLLVL.

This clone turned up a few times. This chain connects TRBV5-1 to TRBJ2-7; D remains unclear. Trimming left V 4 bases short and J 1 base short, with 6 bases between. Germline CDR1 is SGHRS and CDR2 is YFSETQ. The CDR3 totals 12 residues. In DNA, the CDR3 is TGCGCCAGCAGCCTCACATCCTACGAGCAGTACTTC. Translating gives CASSLTSYEQYF.

This chain's CDR3 is CASSPTGLSNQPQHF. Written as DNA, the CDR3 is TGTGCCAGCTCCCCTACCGGACTTAGCAATCAGCCCCAGCATTTT. V usage is TRBV18 and J usage is TRBJ1-5; no reliable D call. V lost 6 bases and J lost 0, with 12 bases in between. This CDR3 has 15 residues. Germline assignment: CDR1 KGHSH and CDR2 LQKENI.

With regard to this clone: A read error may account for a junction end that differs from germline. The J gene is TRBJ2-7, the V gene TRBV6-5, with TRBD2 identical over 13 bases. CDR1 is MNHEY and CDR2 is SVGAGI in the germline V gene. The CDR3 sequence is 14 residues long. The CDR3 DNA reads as TGTGCCAGCAGCAGACAGGGACTAGCGGGGTACGTCCACTTC. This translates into CASSRQGLAGYVHF.

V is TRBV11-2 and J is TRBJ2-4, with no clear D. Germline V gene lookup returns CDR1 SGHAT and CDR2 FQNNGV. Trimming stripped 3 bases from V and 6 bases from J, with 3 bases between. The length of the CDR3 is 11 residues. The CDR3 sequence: CASSFGNIQYF. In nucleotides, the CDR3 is TGTGCCAGCAGCTTCGGAAACATTCAGTACTTC.

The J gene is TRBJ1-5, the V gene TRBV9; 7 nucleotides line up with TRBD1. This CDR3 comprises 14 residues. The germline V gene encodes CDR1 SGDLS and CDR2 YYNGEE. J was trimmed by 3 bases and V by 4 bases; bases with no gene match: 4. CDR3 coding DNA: TGTGCCAGCAGCCTGGGACAGCTCAATCAGCCCCAGCATTTT. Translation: CASSLGQLNQPQHF.

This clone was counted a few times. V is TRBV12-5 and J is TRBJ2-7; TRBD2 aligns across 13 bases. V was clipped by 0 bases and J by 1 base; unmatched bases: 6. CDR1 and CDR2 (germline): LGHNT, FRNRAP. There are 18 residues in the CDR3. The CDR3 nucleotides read TGTGCTAGTGGTTTGGTAATCACTAGCGGGGGGGAATCCTACGAGCAGTACTTC. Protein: CASGLVITSGGESYEQYF.

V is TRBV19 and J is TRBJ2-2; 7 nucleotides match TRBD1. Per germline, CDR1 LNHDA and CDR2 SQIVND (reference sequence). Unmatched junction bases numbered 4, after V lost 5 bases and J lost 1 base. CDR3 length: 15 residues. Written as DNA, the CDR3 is TGTGCCAGTAGTCCACAGGGGTGGAACACCGGGGAGCTGTTTTTT. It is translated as CASSPQGWNTGELFF.

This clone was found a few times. CDR3 in DNA: TGCGCCAGCAGCCAAAGAGACTCCTACGAGCAGTACTTC. This encodes CASSQRDSYEQYF. This chain joins TRBV4-1 and TRBJ2-7, with D unresolved. CDR1 is MGHRA and CDR2 is YSYEKL in the germline V gene. The CDR3 is 13 amino acids. Trimming pared 2 bases from V and 0 bases from J, leaving 5 bases between.

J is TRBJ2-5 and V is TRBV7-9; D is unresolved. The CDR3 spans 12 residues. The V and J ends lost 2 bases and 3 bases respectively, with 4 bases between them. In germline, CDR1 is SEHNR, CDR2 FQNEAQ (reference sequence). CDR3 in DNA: TGTGCCAGCAGCTTATCTAAAGAGACCCAGTACTTC. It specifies CASSLSKETQYF. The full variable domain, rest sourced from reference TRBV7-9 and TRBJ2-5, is DTGVSQNPRHKITKRGQNVTFRCDPISEHNRLYWYRQTLGQGPEFLTYFQNEAQLEKSRLLSDRFSAERPKGSFSTLEIQRTEQGDSAMYLCASSLSKETQYFGPGTRLLVL.

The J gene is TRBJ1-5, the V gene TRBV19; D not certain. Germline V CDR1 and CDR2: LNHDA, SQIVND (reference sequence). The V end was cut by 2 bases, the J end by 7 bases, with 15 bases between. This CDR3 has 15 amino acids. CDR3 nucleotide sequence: TGTGCCAGTAGTATATCGTGGACTGGTGAACAGCCCCAGCATTTT. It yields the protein CASSISWTGEQPQHF.

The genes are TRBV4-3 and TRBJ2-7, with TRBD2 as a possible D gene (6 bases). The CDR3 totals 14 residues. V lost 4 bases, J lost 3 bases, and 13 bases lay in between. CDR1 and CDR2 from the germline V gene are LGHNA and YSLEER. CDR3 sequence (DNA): TGCGCCAGCAGCCTTCACCGGGGGATCTACGAGCAGTACTTC. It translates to CASSLHRGIYEQYF.

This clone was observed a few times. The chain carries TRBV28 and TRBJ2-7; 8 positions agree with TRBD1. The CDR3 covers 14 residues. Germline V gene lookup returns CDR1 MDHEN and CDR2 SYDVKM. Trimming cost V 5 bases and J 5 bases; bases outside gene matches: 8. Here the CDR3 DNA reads TGTGCCAGCAGTCCCGGACAGGGAGGTAACGAGCAGTACTTC. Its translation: CASSPGQGGNEQYF.

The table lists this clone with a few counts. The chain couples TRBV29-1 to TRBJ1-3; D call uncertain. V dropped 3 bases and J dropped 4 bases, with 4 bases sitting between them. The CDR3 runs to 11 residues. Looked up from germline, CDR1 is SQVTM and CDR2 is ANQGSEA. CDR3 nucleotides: TGCAGCGTTGACGCGGGAAACACCATATATTTT. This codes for CSVDAGNTIYF. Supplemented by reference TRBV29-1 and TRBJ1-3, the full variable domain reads SAVISQKPSRDICQRGTSLTIQCQVDSQVTMMFWYRQQPGQSLTLIATANQGSEATYESGFVIDKFPISRPNLTFSTLTVSNMSPEDSSIYLCSVDAGNTIYFGEGSWLTVV.